Following are 21 T cell receptor beta chains from one sample sequenced in a study of cytomegalovirus exposure and HLA in healthy donors. PCR primers comprised 60 Vbeta and 13 Jbeta primers. Clones were read by immunoSEQ multiplex PCR, and TCRdb kept only the in-frame ones, dropping some. The profile shows around 200,000 clones, roughly 82% of them singletons. Specimen: PBMCs. These receptors were taken from a woman aged 45-60 years in good health and CMV-seropositive.

The V gene is TRBV2, the J gene TRBJ2-1, with 10 bases lining up with TRBD2. After removal of 7 bases from V and 14 bases from J, the junction contained 14 bases not matched to a gene. There are 14 residues in the CDR3. Germline CDR1 reads SNHLY; CDR2 reads FYNNEI. CDR3 protein: CASTPEALAGEKFF. In DNA, the CDR3 is TGTGCCAGCACTCCTGAGGCGCTAGCGGGGGAAAAGTTCTTC.

There are a few counts of this clone. This chain uses TRBV6-5 with TRBJ2-7; TRBD1 is a possible D gene (6 bases). This CDR3 is 13 amino acids long. The germline V gene has CDR1 MNHEY and CDR2 SVGAGI. The V end was cut by 8 bases, the J end by 5 bases, with 16 bases between. The CDR3, as DNA: TGTGCCAGCTCTGGGGCCAGGGGCAACGAGCAGTACTTC. Protein: CASSGARGNEQYF.

This clone has a single count. The V and J genes are TRBV7-2 and TRBJ2-1; 7 bases agree with TRBD1. This CDR3 is built from 15 residues. Germline V lookup: CDR1 SGHTA, CDR2 FQGNSA. V lost 2 bases, J lost 7 bases, and 8 bases stayed unmatched. DNA for the CDR3: TGTGCCAGCAGCTTAATTGGCAACAGGGGAAATGAGCAGTTCTTC. Translating it yields CASSLIGNRGNEQFF.

The rearrangement uses TRBV7-2 and TRBJ2-2; 10 bases line up with TRBD2. CDR3 length equals 15 residues. Per germline, CDR1 SGHTA and CDR2 FQGNSA. Trimming took 3 bases from V and 7 from J; bases not matched to a gene: 5. CDR3 in DNA: TGTGCCAGCAGCTTCTTAGCGGGGGGCGGCGGGGAGCTGTTTTTT. This codes for CASSFLAGGGGELFF. The full variable domain, completed using reference TRBV7-2 and TRBJ2-2, is GAGVSQSPSNKVTEKGKDVELRCDPISGHTALYWYRQSLGQGLEFLIYFQGNSAPDKSGLPSDRFSAERTGGSVSTLTIQRTQQEDSAVYLCASSFLAGGGGELFFGEGSRLTVL.

The chain uses TRBV30 and TRBJ2-7, with D possibly being TRBD2 (6 bases). Germline-derived CDR1 and CDR2 are GTSNPN and SVGIG (reference sequence). Trimming stripped 0 bases from V and 3 bases from J, with 12 bases between. This CDR3 spans 14 amino acids. CDR3 sequence: CAWSVTGLLYEQYF. The DNA for the CDR3 is TGTGCCTGGAGTGTAACGGGACTTCTCTACGAGCAGTACTTC.

This chain links TRBV7-2 with TRBJ2-7; 9 bases align to TRBD2. This CDR3 contains 16 residues. Per germline, CDR1 SGHTA and CDR2 FQGNSA. The V gene end was trimmed by 3 bases and the J gene end by 1 base; junction bases not matched to a gene: 7. The CDR3 DNA follows: TGTGCCAGCAGCTTGGTGGGCGGGGGGGGATCCTACGAGCAGTACTTC. It encodes CASSLVGGGGSYEQYF.

V is TRBV4-2 and J is TRBJ2-7; 8 nucleotides match TRBD1. The ends lost 4 bases at V and 3 bases at J; junction bases unmatched: 11. This CDR3 is 16 amino acids long. In germline, CDR1 is LGHNA, CDR2 YNFKEQ. The CDR3 here is CASSRDPHRGNYEQYF. The DNA for the CDR3 is TGTGCCAGCAGCCGAGACCCCCACAGGGGGAACTACGAGCAGTACTTC.

The chain couples TRBV7-8 to TRBJ2-5; 8 nucleotides match TRBD2. V dropped 5 bases and J dropped 7; count of bases not matched to a gene: 9. The germline CDR1 and CDR2 sequences are SGHVS and FQNEAQ. This CDR3 comprises 14 residues. This CDR3 is CASSRGGQEATQYF. In DNA, the CDR3 is TGTGCCAGCAGCCGCGGGGGGCAGGAGGCGACCCAGTACTTC.

The chain recombines TRBV18 with TRBJ1-3, with D unresolved. The germline CDR1 and CDR2 sequences are KGHSH and LQKENI. V lost 3 bases, J lost 0 bases, and 6 bases lay in between. The CDR3 length is 14 residues. In nucleotides, the CDR3 is TGTGCCAGCTCACCGGCAGTCTCTGGAAACACCATATATTTT. This sequence encodes CASSPAVSGNTIYF. The full variable domain, in which reference TRBV18 and TRBJ1-3 provide the parts outside the CDR3, is NAGVMQNPRHLVRRRGQEARLRCSPMKGHSHVYWYRQLPEEGLKFMVYLQKENIIDESGMPKERFSAEFPKEGPSILRIQQVVRGDSAAYFCASSPAVSGNTIYFGEGSWLTVV.

The chain has TRBV29-1 and TRBJ2-7; tentatively, D is TRBD2 (5 bases). Per the germline V gene, CDR1 is SQVTM and CDR2 is ANQGSEA. Trimming took 3 bases from V and 2 from J, leaving 14 bases between them. CDR3 size: 14 residues. DNA of the CDR3: TGCAGCGTTGAGATCTCTAGCAGACCCTACGAGCAGTACTTC. Its translation: CSVEISSRPYEQYF.

The chain joins TRBV27 to TRBJ2-7, with 7 positions matching TRBD1. The CDR3 consists of 14 residues. The germline gives CDR1 MNHEY, CDR2 SMNVEV (reference sequence). Losses at the gene ends were 5 bases for V and 3 bases for J; bases not matched to a gene: 7. Here the CDR3 DNA reads TGTGCCAGCAGTCCCGGGACAGCACTCTACGAGCAGTACTTC. Translation gives CASSPGTALYEQYF.

The V and J genes are TRBV30 and TRBJ1-3; TRBD1 is a possible D gene (6 bases). Trimming removed 8 bases from V and 4 bases from J, with 15 bases in between. This CDR3 has 13 residues. CDR1 is GTSNPN, CDR2 SVGIG, per germline (reference sequence). The CDR3 region has the DNA TGTGCCCTGGCTTGGGGGCTGGGAAACACCATATATTTT. Protein product: CALAWGLGNTIYF.

The chain recombines TRBV19 with TRBJ2-2, with a weak D call TRBD1 (5 bases). V lost 8 bases, J lost 5 bases, and 9 bases lay in between. Germline lookup yields CDR1 LNHDA and CDR2 SQIVND (reference sequence). CDR3 length: 12 amino acids. The CDR3 is CASGTGTGELFF. The CDR3 DNA is TGTGCCAGTGGTACAGGTACCGGGGAGCTGTTTTTT.

V usage is TRBV25-1 and J usage is TRBJ1-4; 9 bases line up with TRBD1. The CDR3 is 16 residues long. With 5 bases clipped from V and 6 bases from J, the junction kept 10 bases outside the gene matches. CDR1 and CDR2 from the germline V gene are MGHDK and SYGVNS. CDR3 region: CASSPPPGQGYEKLFF. The CDR3 nucleotides read TGTGCCAGCAGTCCTCCCCCGGGACAGGGTTATGAAAAACTGTTTTTT.

This chain joins TRBV23-1 and TRBJ2-7; TRBD1 matches at 8 bases. TRBV23-1 is classed as an ORF, of uncertain function. With V trimmed by 2 bases and J by 4 bases, 4 bases remained unmatched. This CDR3 is built from 14 residues. The CDR3 nucleotides read TGCGCCAGCAGTCAAGTCAGGACAGGGTACGAGCAGTACTTC. This codes for CASSQVRTGYEQYF.

This rearrangement joins TRBV18 to TRBJ2-1, with TRBD2 matching over 7 bases. Looked up from germline, CDR1 is KGHSH and CDR2 is LQKENI. The CDR3 covers 13 residues. With V trimmed by 5 bases and J by 9 bases, 7 bases remained unmatched. CDR3 sequence (DNA): TGTGCCAGCTCAAGAAGAGGGGAGGGTGAGCAGTTCTTC. It codes for CASSRRGEGEQFF.

The chain combines TRBV7-9 with TRBJ2-2; 7 bases are a match to TRBD2. The CDR3 is 15 residues long. The V gene's germline CDR1 is SEHNR and CDR2 FQNEAQ (reference sequence). The V gene end was trimmed by 4 bases and the J gene end by 7 bases; junction bases not matched to a gene: 9. CDR3 sequence: CASSSTGGRHGELFF. Here the CDR3 DNA reads TGTGCCAGCAGCTCTACGGGGGGTCGACACGGGGAGCTGTTTTTT.

The CDR3 DNA follows: TGTGCCAGCAACGGGGAGACCCAGTACTTC. Translation gives CASNGETQYF. V and J are TRBV28 and TRBJ2-5; D not certain. The ends were cut back, 7 bases at V and 5 bases at J, with 5 bases in the middle. CDR1 is MDHEN, CDR2 SYDVKM, per germline. CDR3 length: 10 residues.

The V call is TRBV6-1, the J call TRBJ1-5; D is ambiguous. With 7 bases removed from V and 4 bases from J, the gap between germline ends came to 8 bases. The CDR3 loop spans 12 amino acids. Germline V gene data show CDR1 as MNHNS and CDR2 as SASEGT. The CDR3 loop reads CASNYLNQPQHF. The CDR3 region has the DNA TGTGCCAGCAACTACTTGAATCAGCCCCAGCATTTT.

This clone was detected only once. The J gene is TRBJ1-6, the V gene TRBV2; 9 nucleotides line up with TRBD1. This CDR3 is 16 amino acids long. V was pared by 2 bases and J by 6 bases, with 5 bases of the junction left unmatched. Per the germline V gene, CDR1 is SNHLY and CDR2 is FYNNEI. In DNA, the CDR3 is TGTGCCAGCAGTGAAAGTACAGGGGGCAGTAATTCACCCCTCCACTTT. Its translation: CASSESTGGSNSPLHF.

This chain links TRBV7-2 with TRBJ1-5, with D perhaps matching TRBD1 (5 bases). V was trimmed by 4 bases and J by 5 bases, leaving 9 bases between them. The CDR3 spans 13 residues. The V gene's germline CDR1 is SGHTA and CDR2 FQGNSA. The CDR3 nucleotides are TGTGCCAGCAGCTCTGGGGCAGATCAGCCCCAGCATTTT. Protein product: CASSSGADQPQHF.